One sample yielded the 16 T cell receptor beta chains listed below, sequenced in a study of cytomegalovirus exposure and HLA in healthy donors. This PCR relied on a set of 60 Vbeta primers and 13 Jbeta primers. TCRdb keeps only in-frame clones here, not all; method: immunoSEQ multiplex PCR. This table has roughly 150,000 clones, roughly 65% appearing once. Sample: PBMCs. The receptors were gathered from a man aged 55 to 70 in good health and CMV-seronegative.

V usage is TRBV7-2 and J usage is TRBJ2-3; D unresolved. The V end lost 5 bases, the J end lost 0 bases, and 9 bases lay between the germline ends. Germline V gene data show CDR1 as SGHTA and CDR2 as FQGNSA. The CDR3 is made up of 14 amino acids. The CDR3 region has the DNA TGTGCCAGCAGCCCAGCGTCTAGCACAGATACGCAGTATTTT. It yields the protein CASSPASSTDTQYF.

As regards this clone: The junction differs from germline at one of its ends, possibly a read error. V is TRBV7-9 and J is TRBJ2-1, with 15 nucleotides matching TRBD2. CDR1 is SEHNR, CDR2 FQNEAQ, per germline (reference sequence). The CDR3 is 15 residues long. DNA of the CDR3: TGTTCCAGCAGCCGAGAGGGACTAGCGGGAGGTGAGCAGTTCTTC. It codes for CSSSREGLAGGEQFF.

J is TRBJ1-1 and V is TRBV5-8; D not certain. The ends were cut back, 4 bases at V and 1 base at J, with 11 bases in the middle. Germline V gene sequence: CDR1 SGHTS, CDR2 YDEGEE. CDR3 length equals 14 residues. CDR3 in DNA: TGTGCCAGCAGCCCCGGGAAGGGGAACACTGAAGCTTTCTTT. Translating it yields CASSPGKGNTEAFF. The whole variable domain, filled in from reference TRBV5-8 and TRBJ1-1, reads EAGVTQSPTHLIKTRGQQATLRCSPISGHTSVYWYQQALGLGLQFLLWYDEGEERNRGNFPPRFSGRQFPNYSSELNVNALELEDSALYLCASSPGKGNTEAFFGQGTRLTVV.

The genes are TRBV30 and TRBJ2-1; 7 nucleotides match TRBD2. Germline CDR1 and CDR2: GTSNPN and SVGIG (reference sequence). The CDR3 is 16 amino acids. V trimming: 4 bases; J trimming: 2 bases; junction bases outside the gene matches: 11. In DNA, the CDR3 is TGTGCCTGGAACCGCGGGAGAGTACGTCCCTACAATGAGCAGTTCTTC. As protein: CAWNRGRVRPYNEQFF.

This chain links TRBV5-1 with TRBJ2-3; TRBD2 agrees at 15 bases. The CDR3 consists of 18 residues. The ends lost 4 bases at V and 2 bases at J; junction bases unmatched: 8. Germline loops: CDR1 SGHRS, CDR2 YFSETQ. DNA for the CDR3: TGCGCCAGCAGCACAGGACTAGCGGGAGGGCAGAACACAGATACGCAGTATTTT. Its protein is CASSTGLAGGQNTDTQYF.

The rearrangement joins TRBV19 to TRBJ1-5; the D is unclear. V was clipped by 2 bases and J by 0 bases, with 11 bases between them. This CDR3 has 16 amino acids. Germline V gene data show CDR1 as LNHDA and CDR2 as SQIVND (reference sequence). As DNA, the CDR3 is TGTGCCAGTAGTATAATGGAGCAACATAGCAATCAGCCCCAGCATTTT. Translated, it gives CASSIMEQHSNQPQHF.

The genes are TRBV7-9 and TRBJ2-3; 9 positions agree with TRBD1. With V trimmed by 2 bases and J by 3 bases, 6 bases remained unmatched. CDR3 length: 16 amino acids. The germline V gene has CDR1 SEHNR and CDR2 FQNEAQ (reference sequence). The CDR3 DNA reads as TGTGCCAGCAGCTTATTGTCCGGACAGGGGACAGATACGCAGTATTTT. Translated: CASSLLSGQGTDTQYF.

Regarding this clone: The same CDR3 can be traced to other DNA sequences in this sample. V gene TRBV7-6 combines with J gene TRBJ1-4; 7 bases are shared with TRBD1. Trimming took 5 bases from V and 3 from J; bases not matched to a gene: 3. The length of the CDR3 is 14 residues. The germline V gene encodes CDR1 SGHVS and CDR2 FNYEAQ. The CDR3 DNA is TGTGCCAGCAGCCGGGACAGAGCTAATGAAAAACTGTTTTTT. Its protein product is CASSRDRANEKLFF.

The CDR3 protein is CASRGGQLGTTEAFF. The CDR3 DNA reads as TGTGCCAGCAGGGGGGGGCAGCTAGGGACCACTGAAGCTTTCTTT. The V call is TRBV28, the J call TRBJ1-1; tentative D call: TRBD1 (6 bases). From germline, CDR1 is MDHEN and CDR2 SYDVKM. V shed 6 bases and J shed 4 bases, with 18 bases lying between them. There are 15 residues in the CDR3.

V usage is TRBV7-2 and J usage is TRBJ1-3; D is perhaps TRBD1 (5 bases). The CDR3 spans 17 residues. Trimming took 5 bases from V and 4 from J, leaving 21 bases between them. CDR1 SGHTA and CDR2 FQGNSA come from the germline V gene. CDR3: CASSLSTVATAGNTIYF. The DNA for the CDR3 is TGTGCCAGCAGCCTTTCGACGGTTGCGACAGCAGGAAACACCATATATTTT.

The chain has TRBV15 and TRBJ1-5; 11 nucleotides line up with TRBD1. Trimming took 3 bases from V and 0 from J; bases not matched to a gene: 7. This CDR3 comprises 18 residues. Germline V lookup: CDR1 LNHNV, CDR2 YYDKDF (reference sequence). For the CDR3, the DNA is TGTGCCACCAGCAGTCCGGGACAGGGGGGACTTAGCAATCAGCCCCAGCATTTT. This sequence encodes CATSSPGQGGLSNQPQHF. The entire variable domain, with the rest obtained from reference TRBV15 and TRBJ1-5, is as follows: DAMVIQNPRYQVTQFGKPVTLSCSQTLNHNVMYWYQQKSSQAPKLLFHYYDKDFNNEADTPDNFQSRRPNTSFCFLDIRSPGLGDTAMYLCATSSPGQGGLSNQPQHFGDGTRLSIL.

There are a few counts of this clone. V is TRBV29-1 and J is TRBJ2-1; D is possibly TRBD2 (6 bases). Looked up from germline, CDR1 is SQVTM and CDR2 is ANQGSEA. CDR3 length: 16 residues. The V end lost 3 bases, the J end lost 2 bases, and 17 bases lay between the germline ends. CDR3 protein: CSVEDPGLSAYNEQFF. The CDR3 DNA is TGCAGCGTTGAGGATCCGGGACTTTCTGCCTACAATGAGCAGTTCTTC.

The V gene is TRBV28, the J gene TRBJ2-4, with TRBD2 matching over 8 bases. The V gene end was trimmed by 2 bases and the J gene end by 1 base; junction bases not matched to a gene: 4. Germline V gene sequence: CDR1 MDHEN, CDR2 SYDVKM. This CDR3 is built from 16 residues. The CDR3 sequence is CASSLLTGGAKNIQYF. The CDR3 DNA is TGTGCCAGCAGTTTACTAACGGGGGGGGCCAAAAACATTCAGTACTTC.

This chain connects TRBV28 to TRBJ2-3; D ambiguous. Trimming cost V 5 bases and J 0 bases, with 9 bases left between them. The germline CDR1 and CDR2 sequences are MDHEN and SYDVKM. The CDR3 extends over 14 amino acids. The DNA for the CDR3 is TGTGCCAGCAGTACCAGAATTAGCACAGATACGCAGTATTTT. Encoded protein: CASSTRISTDTQYF.

The rearrangement joins TRBV2 to TRBJ2-2, with D tentatively TRBD2 (5 bases). This CDR3 has 15 amino acids. Germline V gene sequence: CDR1 SNHLY, CDR2 FYNNEI. Between the trimmed V and J ends, which lost 2 bases and 1 base, there was a span of 8 bases. This CDR3 reads CASSEIAGNTGELFF. CDR3 sequence (DNA): TGTGCCAGCAGTGAAATCGCGGGGAACACCGGGGAGCTGTTTTTT.

This sequence joins TRBV7-2 and TRBJ2-2; the match to TRBD2 covers 8 bases. CDR1 is SGHTA, CDR2 FQGNSA, per germline. The CDR3 loop spans 15 amino acids. V was clipped by 3 bases and J by 3 bases; unmatched bases: 3. CDR3 sequence reads: CASSLGREDTGELFF. DNA for the CDR3: TGTGCCAGCAGCTTGGGGCGGGAGGACACCGGGGAGCTGTTTTTT. Filled out from reference TRBV7-2 and TRBJ2-2, the complete variable domain reads GAGVSQSPSNKVTEKGKDVELRCDPISGHTALYWYRQSLGQGLEFLIYFQGNSAPDKSGLPSDRFSAERTGGSVSTLTIQRTQQEDSAVYLCASSLGREDTGELFFGEGSRLTVL.